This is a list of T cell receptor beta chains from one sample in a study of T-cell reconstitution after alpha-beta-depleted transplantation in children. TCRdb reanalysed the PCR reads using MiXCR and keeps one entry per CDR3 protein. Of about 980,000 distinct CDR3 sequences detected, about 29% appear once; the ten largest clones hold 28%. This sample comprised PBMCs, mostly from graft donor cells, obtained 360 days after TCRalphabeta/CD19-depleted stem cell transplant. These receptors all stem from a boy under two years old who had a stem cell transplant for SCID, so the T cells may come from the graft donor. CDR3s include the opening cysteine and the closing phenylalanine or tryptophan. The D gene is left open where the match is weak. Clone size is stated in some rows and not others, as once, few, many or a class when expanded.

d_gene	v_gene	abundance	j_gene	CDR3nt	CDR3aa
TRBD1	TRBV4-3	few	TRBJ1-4	TGCGCCAGCAGCCAAGGGAGGGGGCGCCTCTCTGAAAAACTGTTTTTT	CASSQGRGRLSEKLFF
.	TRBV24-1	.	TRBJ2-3	TGTGCCACCAGTGTGCAGGGTATGGATACGCAGTATTTT	CATSVQGMDTQYF
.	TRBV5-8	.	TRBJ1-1	TGTGCCAGCAGCTTGGGAGCAATCATGAACACTGAAGCTTTCTTT	CASSLGAIMNTEAFF
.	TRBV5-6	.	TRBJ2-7	TGTGCCAGCAGCTTTTGGGACCCGGTGAGCGAGCAGTACTTC	CASSFWDPVSEQYF
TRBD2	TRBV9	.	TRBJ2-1	TGTGCCAGCAGCGTAGAGGCTAGCGGGGGGGTCCTCAATGAGCAGTTCTTC	CASSVEASGGVLNEQFF
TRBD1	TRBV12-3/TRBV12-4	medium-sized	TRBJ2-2	TGTGCCAGCAGTTACGGGACAGCCGATCCCGACGGGGAGCTGTTTTTT	CASSYGTADPDGELFF
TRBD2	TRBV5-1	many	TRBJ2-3	TGCGCCAGCAGCGAAGCGGGGGGGCCGACAGATACGCAGTATTTT	CASSEAGGPTDTQYF
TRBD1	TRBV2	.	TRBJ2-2	TGTGCCAGCAGTGGCCGCGGGACAGGGGCCGGGGAGCTGTTTTTT	CASSGRGTGAGELFF
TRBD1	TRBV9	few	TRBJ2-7	TGTGCCAGCAGCGTAGGGGACAGGGTCTACGAGCAGTACTTC	CASSVGDRVYEQYF
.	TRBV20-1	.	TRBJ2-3	TGCAGTGCCAGACGCGAGCCTAGCACAGATACGCAGTATTTT	CSARREPSTDTQYF
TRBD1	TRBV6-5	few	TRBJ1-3	TGTGCCAGCAGTTATAGGACAGGCTACTCTGGAAACACCATATATTTT	CASSYRTGYSGNTIYF
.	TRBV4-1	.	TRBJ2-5	TGCGCCAGCAGCCAAGAATACAGGGCCGGGACCCAGTACTTC	CASSQEYRAGTQYF
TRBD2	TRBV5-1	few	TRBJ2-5	TGCGCCAGCAGCAGAAAAAGCGGGGCACTGCAAGAGACCCAGTACTTC	CASSRKSGALQETQYF
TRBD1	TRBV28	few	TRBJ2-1	TGTGCCAGCACCCAAGACAGGGGGTGGTACAATGAGCAGTTCTTC	CASTQDRGWYNEQFF
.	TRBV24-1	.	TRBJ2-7	TGTGCCACCGGGCAGCAGGACGAGCAGTACTTC	CATGQQDEQYF
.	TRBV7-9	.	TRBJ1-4	TGTGCCAGCAGCTTTGGGACAATTAATGAAAAACTGTTTTTT	CASSFGTINEKLFF
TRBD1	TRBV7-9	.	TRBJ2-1	TGTGCCAGCAGCCTCGACAGGGAAGAGTTCTTC	CASSLDREEFF
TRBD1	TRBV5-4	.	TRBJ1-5	TGTGCCAGCAGCTTGGGGGCAGGGGGAGGTAACAATCAGCCCCAGCATTTT	CASSLGAGGGNNQPQHF
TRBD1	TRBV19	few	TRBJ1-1	TGTGCCAGTAGTATCTGGGACAGGGGGAACACTGAAGCTTTCTTT	CASSIWDRGNTEAFF
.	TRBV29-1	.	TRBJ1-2	TGCAGCGTGCGGGCCAACGGATCCTATGGCTACACCTTC	CSVRANGSYGYTF
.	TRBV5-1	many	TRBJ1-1	TGCGCCAGCAGCTTGACCACACAGGTTAACACTGAAGCTTTCTTT	CASSLTTQVNTEAFF
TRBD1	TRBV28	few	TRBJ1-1	TGTGCCAGCACCCCAGACAGGGTGAACACTGAAGCTTTCTTT	CASTPDRVNTEAFF
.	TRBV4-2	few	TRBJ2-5	TGTGCCAGCAGCCAAAGACCACAAGAGACCCAGTACTTC	CASSQRPQETQYF
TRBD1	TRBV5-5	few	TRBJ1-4	TGTGCCAGCAGCTCTCGAACCGGGACAGGGGATGAAAAACTGTTTTTT	CASSSRTGTGDEKLFF
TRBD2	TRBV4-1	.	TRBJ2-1	TGCGCCAGCAGCCAAGTGGAGCGGGGGGGCGGGGCGGAGCAGTTCTTC	CASSQVERGGGAEQFF
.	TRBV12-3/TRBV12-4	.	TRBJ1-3	TGTGCCAGCAGTTTCGGGGGGCGGCCTGGAAACACCATATATTTT	CASSFGGRPGNTIYF
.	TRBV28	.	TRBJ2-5	TGTGCCAGCAGTTCTTCCGACCTTACCCGCCAAGAGACCCAGTACTTC	CASSSSDLTRQETQYF
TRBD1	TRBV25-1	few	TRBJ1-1	TGTGCCAGCAGTGAATTAGGACAGGGGGACACTGAAGCTTTCTTT	CASSELGQGDTEAFF
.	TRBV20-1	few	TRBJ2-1	TGCAGTGCTATAGTGGGGGGGGCCTGGAATGAGCAGTTCTTC	CSAIVGGAWNEQFF
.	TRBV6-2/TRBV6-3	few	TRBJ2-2	TGTGCCAGCACTCAGAGGTGGCTAGCGCTGAACACCGGGGAGCTGTTTTTT	CASTQRWLALNTGELFF
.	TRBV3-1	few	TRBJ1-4	TGTGCCAGCAGCCAAGTGTACAGGTTTAATGAAAAACTGTTTTTT	CASSQVYRFNEKLFF
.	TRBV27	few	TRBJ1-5	TGTGCCATCGGGACGGGGAATCAGCCCCAGCATTTT	CAIGTGNQPQHF
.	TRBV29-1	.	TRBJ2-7	TGCAGCGTTGAGAAGGCAGGGGTGTACGAGCAGTACTTC	CSVEKAGVYEQYF
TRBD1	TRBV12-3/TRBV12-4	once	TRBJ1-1	TGTGCCAGCAGTTTAGCGGACAGGGACATGAACACTGAAGCTTTCTTT	CASSLADRDMNTEAFF
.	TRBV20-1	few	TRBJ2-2	TGCAGTGCTAGAGCGGCGACAGTGGGGATGACCGGGGAGCTGTTTTTT	CSARAATVGMTGELFF
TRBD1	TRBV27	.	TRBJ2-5	TGTGCCAGCAGTTCGGGACAGATGCCTAACCAAGAGACCCAGTACTTC	CASSSGQMPNQETQYF
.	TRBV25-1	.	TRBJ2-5	TGTGCCAGCAGTGAATCGGGTGTCGGGGAGACCCAGTACTTC	CASSESGVGETQYF
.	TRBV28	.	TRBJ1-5	TGTGCCAGCAGTTTACCAGACAGAGGCAATCAGCCCCAGCATTTT	CASSLPDRGNQPQHF
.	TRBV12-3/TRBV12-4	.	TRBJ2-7	TGTGCCAGCAGCCCCGGCGGCGGGGTTTCCGAGCAGTACTTC	CASSPGGGVSEQYF
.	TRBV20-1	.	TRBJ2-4	TGCAGTGCTACGCGCCCACATTCTAGTACTCGAGCCTTC	CSATRPHSSTRAF
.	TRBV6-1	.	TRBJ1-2	TGTGCCAGCAGCCCTATGACAGGTTCCTATGGCTACACCTTC	CASSPMTGSYGYTF
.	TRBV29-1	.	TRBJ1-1	TGCACCCCATGGGGGGCGCGTCGCACTGAAGCTTTCTTT	CTPWGARRTEAFF
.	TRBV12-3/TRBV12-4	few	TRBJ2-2	TGTGCCAGCAGTGCAGGGTACACCGGGGAGCTGTTTTTT	CASSAGYTGELFF
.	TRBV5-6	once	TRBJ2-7	TGTGCCAGCAGCTCCCCCGCAGGCGCCTACGAGCAGTACTTC	CASSSPAGAYEQYF
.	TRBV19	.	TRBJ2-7	TGTGCCAGTAGTATATACAGTCTCGGCGGGGGCTTCTCCTACGAGCAGTACTTC	CASSIYSLGGGFSYEQYF
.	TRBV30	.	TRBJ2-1	TGTGCCTGGAGTGTAACTCTCAATGAGCAGTTCTTC	CAWSVTLNEQFF
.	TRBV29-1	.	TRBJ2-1	TGCAGCGTTGAAGGAGGGGTCGGGGGGCGCGGGGTCAATGAGCAGTTCTTC	CSVEGGVGGRGVNEQFF
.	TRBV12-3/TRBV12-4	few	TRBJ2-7	TGTGCCAGCAGTTTTGGGGGGACCTTCTACGAGCAGTACTTC	CASSFGGTFYEQYF
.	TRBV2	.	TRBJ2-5	TGTGCCAGCAGGGGGACAAGGCAAGAGACCCAGTACTTC	CASRGTRQETQYF
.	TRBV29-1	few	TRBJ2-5	TGCAGCGTTGCTAGGGACGGAGATAGGGAGACCCAGTACTTC	CSVARDGDRETQYF
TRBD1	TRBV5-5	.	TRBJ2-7	TGTGCCAGCAGCTTCTCCCGGGGGGGACAGGGGGCAGGGGAGCAGTACTTC	CASSFSRGGQGAGEQYF
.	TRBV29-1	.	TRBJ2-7	TGCAGCGTTGAGGACCGCTTTAGCTCCTACGAGCAGTACTTC	CSVEDRFSSYEQYF
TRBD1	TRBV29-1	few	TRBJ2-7	TGCAGCGGTACAGGGGACGGTGGCGAGCAGTACTTC	CSGTGDGGEQYF
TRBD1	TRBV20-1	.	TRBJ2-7	TGCAGTGCTCCTGGACAGGGGAAACGGGAGCAGTACTTC	CSAPGQGKREQYF
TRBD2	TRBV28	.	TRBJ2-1	TGTGCCAGCAGATTTAGCGGGGAGAACTACAATGAGCAGTTCTTC	CASRFSGENYNEQFF
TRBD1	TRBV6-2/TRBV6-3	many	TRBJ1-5	TGTGCCAGCAGTCGACAGGGAGGCAATCAGCCCCAGCATTTT	CASSRQGGNQPQHF
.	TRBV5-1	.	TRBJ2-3	TGCGCCAGCAAGTTGGACCCGAGCACAGATACGCAGTATTTT	CASKLDPSTDTQYF
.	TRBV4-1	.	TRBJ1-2	TGCGCCAGCAGCCAGACGCAGACCAACTATGGCTACACCTTC	CASSQTQTNYGYTF
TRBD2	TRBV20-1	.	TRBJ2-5	TGCAGTGCTAGACCCGGGACTAGCGGATGGGAGACCCAGTACTTC	CSARPGTSGWETQYF
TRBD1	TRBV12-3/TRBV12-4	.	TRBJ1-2	TGTGCCACAGGGGGCACCGATAACTATGGCTACACCTTC	CATGGTDNYGYTF